This record looks at one T cell receptor beta chain sequence and its context. Its antigen remains unidentified. The CDR3 contains 14 residues. Trimming left V 0 bases short and J 3 bases short, with 9 bases between. Germline CDR1 is MNHEY and CDR2 is SVGAGI. Only in-frame clones appear in the TCRdb table, and some are missing; sequencing was by immunoSEQ multiplex PCR. This table has around 36,000 clones, roughly 80% appearing once. This entry is derived from a study of OX40 agonist ivuxolimab in advanced cancers. Study context: At doses from 0.01 to 10 mg/kg, patients were given intravenous ivuxolimab every 2 weeks.

Findings and limits, study-wide: CD8+ T cells were the subset that, on average, had more expanded clones than CD4+. Relatively little clonal expansion, among the lowest observed, appeared in partial responders at 0.1-3.0 mg/kg. Antigen specificity was not determined for the expanded peripheral T cells.

The TCR was taken from an adult with an advanced solid tumor such as melanoma, head and neck, liver or kidney cancer. The chain carries TRBV6-5 and TRBJ2-7; D unresolved. The sequencing used CD4+ or CD8+ T cells sorted from blood, collected in a trial of the OX40 agonist ivuxolimab. The CDR3 sequence: CASSYSLSDYEQYF. CDR3 sequence (DNA): TGTGCCAGCAGTTACTCTCTGTCAGACTACGAGCAGTACTTC.